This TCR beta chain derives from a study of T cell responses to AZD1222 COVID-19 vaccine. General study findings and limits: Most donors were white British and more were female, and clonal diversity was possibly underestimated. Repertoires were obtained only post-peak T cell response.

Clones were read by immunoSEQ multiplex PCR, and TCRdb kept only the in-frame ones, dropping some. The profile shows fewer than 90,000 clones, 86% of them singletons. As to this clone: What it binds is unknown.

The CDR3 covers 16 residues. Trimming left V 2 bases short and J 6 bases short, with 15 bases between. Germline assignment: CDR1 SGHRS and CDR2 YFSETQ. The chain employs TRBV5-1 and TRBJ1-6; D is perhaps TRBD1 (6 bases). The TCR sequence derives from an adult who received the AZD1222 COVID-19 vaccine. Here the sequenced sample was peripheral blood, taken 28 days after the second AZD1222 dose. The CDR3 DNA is TGCGCCAGCAGCTTAGGGGGGTTTGGCCTTAATTCACCCCTCCACTTT. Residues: CASSLGGFGLNSPLHF.